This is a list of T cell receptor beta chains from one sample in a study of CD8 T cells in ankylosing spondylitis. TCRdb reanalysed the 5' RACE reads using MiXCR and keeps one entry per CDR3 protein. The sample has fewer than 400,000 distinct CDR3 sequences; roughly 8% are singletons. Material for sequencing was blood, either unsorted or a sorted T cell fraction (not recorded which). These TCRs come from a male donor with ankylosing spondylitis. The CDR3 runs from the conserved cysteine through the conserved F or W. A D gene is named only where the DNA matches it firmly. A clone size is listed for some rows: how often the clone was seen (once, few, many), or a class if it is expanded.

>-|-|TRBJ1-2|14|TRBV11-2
CASSLRRGPYGYTF
TGTGCCAGCAGCTTAAGACGGGGGCCCTATGGCTACACCTTC
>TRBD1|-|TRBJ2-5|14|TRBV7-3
CASSLSRGPETQYF
TGTGCCAGCAGCTTATCCAGGGGGCCGGAGACCCAGTACTTC
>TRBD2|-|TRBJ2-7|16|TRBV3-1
CASSQRTSGTSYEQYF
TGTGCCAGCAGCCAGAGGACTAGCGGGACCTCCTACGAGCAGTACTTC
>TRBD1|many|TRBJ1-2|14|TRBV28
CASSLDRGWDGYTF
TGTGCCAGCAGTTTAGACAGGGGGTGGGATGGCTACACCTTC
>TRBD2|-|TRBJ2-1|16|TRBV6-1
CASSTTGLAVYNEQFF
TGTGCCAGCAGTACGACGGGACTAGCAGTATACAATGAGCAGTTCTTC
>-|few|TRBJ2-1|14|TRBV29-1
CSVATGNAANEQFF
TGCAGCGTTGCGACTGGTAACGCGGCGAATGAGCAGTTCTTC
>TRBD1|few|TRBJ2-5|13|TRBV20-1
CSAAGQGQETQYF
TGCAGTGCCGCCGGACAGGGTCAAGAGACCCAGTACTTC
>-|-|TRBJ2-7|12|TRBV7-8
CASSLVAREQYF
TGTGCCAGCAGCTTAGTGGCCAGAGAGCAGTACTTC
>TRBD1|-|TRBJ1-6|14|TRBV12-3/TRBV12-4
CASSFWQGGSPLHF
TGTGCCAGCAGTTTCTGGCAGGGGGGTTCACCCCTCCACTTT
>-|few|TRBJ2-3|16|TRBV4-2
CASSQDYGGGTDTQYF
TGCGCCAGCAGCCAGGATTATGGTGGGGGCACAGATACGCAGTATTTT
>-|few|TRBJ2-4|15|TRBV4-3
CASSPVLLAKNIQYF
TGCGCCAGCAGCCCGGTTTTACTAGCCAAAAACATTCAGTACTTC
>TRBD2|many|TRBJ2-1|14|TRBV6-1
CASHAGGTYNEQFF
TGTGCCAGCCACGCGGGGGGAACCTACAATGAGCAGTTCTTC
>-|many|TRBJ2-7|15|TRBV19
CASSIGYVRSYEQYF
TGTGCCAGTAGTATCGGATATGTCCGCTCCTACGAGCAGTACTTC
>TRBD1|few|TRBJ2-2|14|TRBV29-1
CSVRGQPNTGELFF
TGCAGCGTGAGGGGACAGCCGAACACCGGGGAGCTGTTTTTT
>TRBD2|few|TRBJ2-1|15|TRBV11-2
CASSLGGMRHFGQFF
TGTGCCAGCAGCTTGGGAGGGATGAGACACTTCGGGCAGTTCTTC
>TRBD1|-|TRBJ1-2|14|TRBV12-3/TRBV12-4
CASSHRGRTGGYTF
TGTGCCAGCAGTCACAGGGGGAGAACGGGCGGCTACACCTTC
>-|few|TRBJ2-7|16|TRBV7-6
CASSFSRRTAMGEQYF
TGTGCCAGCAGCTTCTCTCGTCGGACAGCGATGGGCGAGCAGTACTTC
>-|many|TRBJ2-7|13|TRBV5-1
CASSLSGLYEQYF
TGCGCCAGCAGCTTGTCCGGCCTTTACGAGCAGTACTTC
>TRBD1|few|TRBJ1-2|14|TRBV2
CASSVQGADYGYTF
TGTGCCAGCAGTGTACAGGGGGCGGATTATGGCTACACCTTC
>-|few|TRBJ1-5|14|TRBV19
CASRVPGYNQPQHF
TGTGCCAGTCGCGTTCCGGGATACAATCAGCCCCAGCATTTT
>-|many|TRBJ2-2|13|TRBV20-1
CSASRYFTGELFF
TGCAGTGCTAGCCGCTACTTTACCGGGGAGCTGTTTTTT
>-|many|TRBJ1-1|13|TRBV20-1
CSARDSVNTEAFF
TGCAGTGCTAGAGATTCTGTGAACACTGAAGCTTTCTTT